A single sample gave rise to the 6 T cell receptor beta chains below, sequenced in a study of breast tumors, draining lymph nodes, adjacent tissues. Samples came from axillary lymph nodes draining the breast cancer. TCRdb re-analysed the multiplex PCR reads in MiXCR, keeping a single row per CDR3 protein. The data contain around 140,000 distinct CDR3 sequences, approximately 30% of them singletons. Sequencing was done on a sample of axillary lymph node tissue. These receptor sequences come from a female donor with breast cancer. Some clones in this sample may be carry-over from other donors' samples.

The CDR3 region has the DNA TGTGCCACCAGCAGAGAGGGACAGGGGGCGTTCAAGCAGTACTTC. Its protein is CATSREGQGAFKQYF. This chain connects TRBV15 to TRBJ2-7; 12 bases fit TRBD1. The CDR3 totals 15 residues. The germline V gene encodes CDR1 LNHNV and CDR2 YYDKDF (reference sequence). Germline trimming cut 0 bases from V and 8 bases from J; bases unmatched to any gene: 5.

In regard to this clonotype: This may come from a read error, since a much larger clone is one base off. This sequence joins TRBV20-1 and TRBJ1-2; D is perhaps TRBD1 (6 bases). Germline V gives CDR1 DFQATT, CDR2 SNEGSKA (reference sequence). The CDR3 spans 16 residues. CDR3 DNA: TGCAGTGTTAGAGGGGGGCAGGTAGGGGGTTTCGGTGGCTACACCTTC. It encodes CSVRGGQVGGFGGYTF.

This clonotype came up many times. The chain is built from TRBV5-1 and TRBJ2-5; unclear D gene. Per germline, CDR1 SGHRS and CDR2 YFSETQ. Trimming cost V 4 bases and J 5 bases, with 12 bases left between them. The CDR3 contains 13 residues. DNA of the CDR3: TGCGCCAGCAGCCGAACAGCCTTGGAGACCCAGTACTTC. Amino acids: CASSRTALETQYF.

On this clonotype itself: Being one base from a much bigger clone, this may be a read error. The V and J genes are TRBV27 and TRBJ2-7; a weak D match, TRBD2 (6 bases). Germline V gene data show CDR1 as MNHEY and CDR2 as SMNVEV (reference sequence). Trimming removed 5 bases at V and 3 bases at J, with 14 bases between. CDR3 size: 14 residues. DNA of the CDR3: TGTGCCAGCAGTGTGACGGGAGTGGGCTACGAGCAGTACGTC. Protein: CASSVTGVGYEQYV.

The V and J genes are TRBV3-1 and TRBJ1-2; D gene uncertain. CDR1 is LGHDT and CDR2 is YNNKEL in the germline V gene (reference sequence). Trimming left V 0 bases short and J 6 bases short, with 14 bases between. The CDR3 runs to 15 residues. CDR3 protein: CASSQEEGEGNGYTF. For the CDR3, the DNA is TGTGCCAGCAGCCAAGAAGAGGGTGAGGGAAATGGCTACACCTTC.

Worth noting for this clonotype: One end of the junction does not line up with germline, which may come from a read error. For the CDR3, the DNA is TGTGCCAGTAGTAGCCGGACAGGGGCTAACGAAAAACTGTTTTTT. Amino acid sequence: CASSSRTGANEKLFF. The V call is TRBV19, the J call TRBJ1-4, with 9 bases that match TRBD1. CDR3 size: 15 residues. Germline V gene lookup returns CDR1 LNHDA and CDR2 SQIVND (reference sequence). Filled out from reference TRBV19 and TRBJ1-4, the complete variable domain reads DGGITQSPKYLFRKEGQNVTLSCEQNLNHDAMYWYRQDPGQGLRLIYYSQIVNDFQKGDIAEGYSVSREKKESFPLTVTSAQKNPTAFYLCASSSRTGANEKLFFGSGTQLSVL.